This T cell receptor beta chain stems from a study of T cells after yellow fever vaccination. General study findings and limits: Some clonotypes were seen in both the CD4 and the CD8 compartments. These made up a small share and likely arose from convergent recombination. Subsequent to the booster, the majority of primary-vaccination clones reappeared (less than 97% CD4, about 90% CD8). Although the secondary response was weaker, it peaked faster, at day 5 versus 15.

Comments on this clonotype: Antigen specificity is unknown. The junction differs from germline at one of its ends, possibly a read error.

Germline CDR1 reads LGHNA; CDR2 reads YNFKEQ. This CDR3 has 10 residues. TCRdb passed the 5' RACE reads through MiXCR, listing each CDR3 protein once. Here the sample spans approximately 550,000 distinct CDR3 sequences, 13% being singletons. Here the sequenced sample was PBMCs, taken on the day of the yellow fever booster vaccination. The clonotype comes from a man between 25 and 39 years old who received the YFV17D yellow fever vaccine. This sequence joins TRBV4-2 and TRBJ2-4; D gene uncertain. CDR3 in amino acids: CASSQVGWVF. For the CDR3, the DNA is TGTGCCAGCAGCCAAGTCGGGTGGGTCTTC.